A single sample is the source of the 32 T cell receptor beta chains below, sequenced in a study of cytomegalovirus exposure and HLA in healthy donors. PCR used 60 Vbeta primers and 13 Jbeta primers. The repertoire was sequenced with immunoSEQ multiplex PCR; TCRdb's copy has only in-frame clones and lacks some. The sample lists roughly 150,000 clones; over 70% were seen once. The specimen sequenced was PBMCs. These receptors all come from a woman younger than 35 in good health and CMV-seronegative.

This clone occurred once. The chain couples TRBV5-4 to TRBJ1-1; D ambiguous. The CDR3 is 13 amino acids. Trimming cost V 2 bases and J 4 bases, with 9 bases left between them. The germline CDR1 and CDR2 sequences are SGHNT and YYREEE (reference sequence). The CDR3 sequence is CASSFSEVTEAFF. CDR3 sequence (DNA): TGTGCCAGCAGCTTTTCGGAGGTCACTGAAGCTTTCTTT.

This chain joins TRBV15 and TRBJ1-6; D call uncertain. Trimming took off 0 bases at V and 3 bases at J, with 9 bases between the two ends. Germline loops: CDR1 LNHNV, CDR2 YYDKDF (reference sequence). CDR3 length: 16 amino acids. The DNA for the CDR3 is TGTGCCACCAGCAGAGATGCCAGGAACTATAATTCACCCCTCCACTTT. Protein sequence: CATSRDARNYNSPLHF. The complete variable domain, with remaining parts taken from reference TRBV15 and TRBJ1-6, reads DAMVIQNPRYQVTQFGKPVTLSCSQTLNHNVMYWYQQKSSQAPKLLFHYYDKDFNNEADTPDNFQSRRPNTSFCFLDIRSPGLGDTAMYLCATSRDARNYNSPLHFGNGTRLTVT.

V and J are TRBV7-8 and TRBJ1-5; 8 bases are shared with TRBD1. This CDR3 region has 19 residues. The trim removed 1 base at V and 4 bases at J, leaving 15 bases unmatched. Per germline, CDR1 SGHVS and CDR2 FQNEAQ. The CDR3 spells CASSLVPPYLQGANQPQHF. The CDR3 DNA reads as TGTGCCAGCAGCTTAGTTCCCCCTTACCTGCAGGGGGCGAATCAGCCCCAGCATTTT.

This chain connects TRBV7-2 to TRBJ2-7; D gene ambiguous. Germline lookup yields CDR1 SGHTA and CDR2 FQGNSA. Trimming left V 3 bases short and J 1 base short, with 10 bases between. CDR3 length: 14 residues. Here the CDR3 DNA reads TGTGCCAGCAGCTTCACCCCCGGGTCCTACGAGCAGTACTTC. As protein: CASSFTPGSYEQYF. The full variable domain, in which reference TRBV7-2 and TRBJ2-7 provide the parts outside the CDR3, is GAGVSQSPSNKVTEKGKDVELRCDPISGHTALYWYRQSLGQGLEFLIYFQGNSAPDKSGLPSDRFSAERTGGSVSTLTIQRTQQEDSAVYLCASSFTPGSYEQYFGPGTRLTVT.

The chain links TRBV19 to TRBJ1-1; 7 nucleotides align to TRBD1. The CDR3 is made up of 14 amino acids. The germline V gene encodes CDR1 LNHDA and CDR2 SQIVND (reference sequence). J was trimmed by 8 bases and V by 6 bases; bases with no gene match: 12. The CDR3 region has the DNA TGTGCCAGTAGCGTGGCCGGGACAGTTTTGGAAGCTTTCTTT. Its translation is CASSVAGTVLEAFF.

The chain recombines TRBV7-9 with TRBJ2-1; no clear D. This CDR3 is 12 amino acids long. V dropped 4 bases and J dropped 10 bases, with 11 bases sitting between them. Per germline, CDR1 SEHNR and CDR2 FQNEAQ (reference sequence). For the CDR3, the DNA is TGTGCCAGCAGCTCCGGATTCGGGGAGCAGTTCTTC. Translation gives CASSSGFGEQFF. Full variable domain (missing parts from reference TRBV7-9 and TRBJ2-1): DTGVSQNPRHKITKRGQNVTFRCDPISEHNRLYWYRQTLGQGPEFLTYFQNEAQLEKSRLLSDRFSAERPKGSFSTLEIQRTEQGDSAMYLCASSSGFGEQFFGPGTRLTVL.

Points on this clone: An end of the junction differs from the germline gene, which may be a read error. This chain links TRBV2 with TRBJ2-4, with 9 positions matching TRBD2. Germline V gene lookup returns CDR1 SNHLY and CDR2 FYNNEI. The CDR3 totals 15 residues. Here the CDR3 reads CAIDTQGLAKNSQYF. The CDR3 nucleotides read TGTGCCATAGACACCCAGGGACTAGCCAAAAACAGTCAGTACTTC.

This sequence joins TRBV6-5 and TRBJ1-3; D is undetermined. This CDR3 contains 16 residues. Trimming stripped 2 bases from V and 2 bases from J, with 13 bases between. Germline CDR1 is MNHEY and CDR2 is SVGAGI. CDR3 DNA sequence: TGTGCCAGCAGTTACAAAGTCGGCAGCGCTGGAAACACCATATATTTT. Protein sequence: CASSYKVGSAGNTIYF.

The gene calls are TRBV7-6 and TRBJ1-5, with 7 bases aligning to TRBD1. This CDR3 contains 17 residues. Germline V gene sequence: CDR1 SGHVS, CDR2 FNYEAQ. The junction had 9 bases not matched to a gene; V was cut back by 4 bases and J by 0 bases. CDR3 coding DNA: TGTGCCAGCAGCTCCTGTCAGGGGGAAAATAGCAATCAGCCCCAGCATTTT. Protein sequence: CASSSCQGENSNQPQHF.

J is TRBJ1-5 and V is TRBV19; D is possibly TRBD1 (5 bases). The CDR3 totals 14 residues. V lost 7 bases, J lost 6 bases, and 16 bases lay in between. Germline CDR1 and CDR2: LNHDA and SQIVND (reference sequence). The CDR3 sequence: CASKLRALGQPQHF. Written as DNA, the CDR3 is TGTGCCAGTAAACTCAGGGCACTGGGTCAGCCCCAGCATTTT.

The gene calls are TRBV7-2 and TRBJ2-7; TRBD2 matches at 12 bases. This CDR3 comprises 15 residues. Germline CDR1 SGHTA, CDR2 FQGNSA. The J segment lost 0 bases and the V segment lost 6 bases, leaving 3 bases of the junction unmatched. The CDR3 reads CASSTSGGFSYEQYF. The CDR3 coding sequence is TGTGCCAGCAGTACTAGCGGGGGGTTCTCCTACGAGCAGTACTTC.

The chain uses TRBV5-1 and TRBJ1-2; tentatively, D is TRBD1 (5 bases). This CDR3 region has 15 residues. The V gene lost 0 bases and the J gene lost 4 bases, with 13 bases spanning the gap. Per germline, CDR1 SGHRS and CDR2 YFSETQ. CDR3 nucleotides: TGCGCCAGCAGCTTGGGCATGGGGCCGGGCTATGGCTACACCTTC. It specifies CASSLGMGPGYGYTF.

The genes are TRBV28 and TRBJ1-1; 9 bases line up with TRBD1. Germline loops: CDR1 MDHEN, CDR2 SYDVKM. The CDR3 is 14 amino acids. The junction had 7 bases not matched to a gene; V was cut back by 3 bases and J by 8 bases. In DNA form, the CDR3 reads TGTGCCAGCAGTTTCCCGGGGACAGGGTCAGAAGCTTTCTTT. Translating gives CASSFPGTGSEAFF.

The rearrangement joins TRBV6-5 to TRBJ1-6; maybe TRBD1 (6 bases). V gave up 2 bases and J gave up 10 bases, with 15 bases separating them. From germline, CDR1 is MNHEY and CDR2 SVGAGI. CDR3 length: 15 amino acids. This CDR3 reads CASSYRGGAQSPLHF. CDR3 nucleotide sequence: TGTGCCAGCAGTTACCGCGGGGGCGCCCAATCACCCCTCCACTTT.

A word on this clone: Its ends do not fully match the called genes, so a read error is possible. The chain links TRBV13 to TRBJ2-5, with 9 positions matching TRBD2. This CDR3 has 15 amino acids. Germline V gene lookup returns CDR1 PRHDT and CDR2 FYEKMQ (reference sequence). This CDR3 is CASRSGTSSQVTQYF. The CDR3, as DNA: TGTGCCAGCAGGTCCGGGACTAGCTCACAAGTGACCCAGTACTTC.

This chain joins TRBV6-5 and TRBJ2-1, with 8 bases that match TRBD1. The CDR3 is made up of 15 amino acids. CDR1 and CDR2 (germline): MNHEY, SVGAGI. The trim removed 7 bases at V and 9 bases at J, leaving 14 bases unmatched. CDR3 residues: CASTAGRQGIGEQFF. The CDR3 DNA follows: TGTGCCAGCACCGCGGGGAGACAGGGGATTGGTGAGCAGTTCTTC.

This chain joins TRBV18 and TRBJ1-1; D gene ambiguous. V was pared by 1 base and J by 3 bases, with 9 bases between. Per germline, CDR1 KGHSH and CDR2 LQKENI. This CDR3 region has 14 residues. CDR3: CASSPLERDTEAFF. The CDR3 region has the DNA TGTGCCAGCTCACCACTCGAGAGGGACACTGAAGCTTTCTTT.

The V call is TRBV27, the J call TRBJ2-7; D unclear. The V gene lost 2 bases and the J gene lost 6 bases, with 8 bases spanning the gap. Germline V gene sequence: CDR1 MNHEY, CDR2 SMNVEV (reference sequence). The CDR3 runs to 12 residues. CDR3 in amino acids: CASSLLPGEQYF. DNA for the CDR3: TGTGCCAGCAGTTTACTTCCGGGCGAGCAGTACTTC.

V gene TRBV5-1 combines with J gene TRBJ2-2, with TRBD1 as a possible D gene (5 bases). CDR3 length: 14 amino acids. Germline CDR1 SGHRS, CDR2 YFSETQ. V lost 1 base to trimming and J lost 8 bases, with 12 bases between them. This CDR3 is CASSLIRVEGELFF. Here the CDR3 DNA reads TGCGCCAGCAGCTTGATCAGGGTTGAGGGGGAGCTGTTTTTT.

This clone was counted a few times. The chain is built from TRBV28 and TRBJ2-3; 14 bases agree with TRBD2. J lost 2 bases, V lost 5 bases, and 15 bases had no gene match. There are 20 residues in the CDR3. Germline V lookup: CDR1 MDHEN, CDR2 SYDVKM. The CDR3 is CASSVTSGGEIDSYTDTQYF. The CDR3 region has the DNA TGTGCCAGCAGTGTGACTAGCGGGGGGGAGATCGACTCATACACAGATACGCAGTATTTT. Using reference TRBV28 and TRBJ2-3 for the parts outside the CDR3, the full variable domain is DVKVTQSSRYLVKRTGEKVFLECVQDMDHENMFWYRQDPGLGLRLIYFSYDVKMKEKGDIPEGYSVSREKKERFSLILESASTNQTSMYLCASSVTSGGEIDSYTDTQYFGPGTRLTVL.

The chain recombines TRBV5-1 with TRBJ2-7; D is uncertain. The germline V and J ends were trimmed by 2 bases and 4 bases, with 10 bases remaining between them. Germline-derived CDR1 and CDR2 are SGHRS and YFSETQ. The CDR3 has 13 residues. The CDR3 sequence is CASSLNGGYEQYF. CDR3 coding DNA: TGCGCCAGCAGCTTAAACGGCGGATACGAGCAGTACTTC.

The V and J genes are TRBV10-2 and TRBJ1-1; 9 bases line up with TRBD1. From germline, CDR1 is WSHSY and CDR2 SAAADI. V was pared by 10 bases and J by 1 base, with 4 bases of the junction left unmatched. The CDR3 is 13 residues long. CDR3 residues: CATGTGPNTEAFF. The CDR3 region has the DNA TGCGCCACCGGGACAGGGCCGAACACTGAAGCTTTCTTT.

The CDR3 reads CASSLAAGRDYGYTF. For the CDR3, the DNA is TGTGCCAGCAGCTTGGCTGCGGGTCGGGACTATGGCTACACCTTC. The chain employs TRBV5-5 and TRBJ1-2; the D is unclear. V shed 0 bases and J shed 3 bases, with 12 bases lying between them. CDR3 size: 15 residues. CDR1 and CDR2 (germline): SGHKS, YYEKEE (reference sequence). The entire variable domain, with the rest obtained from reference TRBV5-5 and TRBJ1-2, is as follows: DAGVTQSPTHLIKTRGQQVTLRCSPISGHKSVSWYQQVLGQGPQFIFQYYEKEERGRGNFPDRFSARQFPNYSSELNVNALLLGDSALYLCASSLAAGRDYGYTFGSGTRLTVV.

CDR3 region: CASSQRVYTDTQYF. The DNA of the CDR3 is TGTGCCAGCAGCCAGAGGGTCTACACAGATACGCAGTATTTT. This sequence joins TRBV11-3 and TRBJ2-3; D is possibly TRBD2 (5 bases). This CDR3 has 14 amino acids. In germline, CDR1 is SGHNT, CDR2 YENEEA. The germline V and J ends were trimmed by 5 bases and 2 bases, with 11 bases remaining between them.

This clone was picked up a small number of times. The rearrangement links TRBV25-1 to TRBJ1-1; TRBD1 agrees at 7 bases. The germline V gene encodes CDR1 MGHDK and CDR2 SYGVNS. The CDR3 has 13 amino acids. After removal of 6 bases from V and 5 bases from J, the junction contained 6 bases not matched to a gene. DNA for the CDR3: TGTGCCAGCAGCGCTACAGGGGTGACTGAAGCTTTCTTT. Its protein is CASSATGVTEAFF.

The chain joins TRBV6-1 to TRBJ1-2; 7 nucleotides line up with TRBD1. CDR1 is MNHNS, CDR2 SASEGT, per germline. The CDR3 runs 11 residues. J lost 6 bases, V lost 10 bases, and 5 bases had no gene match. Here the CDR3 reads CAITGDHGYTF. The CDR3 nucleotides read TGTGCCATAACAGGGGATCATGGCTACACCTTC.

The chain links TRBV7-2 to TRBJ1-4, with 8 bases lining up with TRBD1. Looked up from germline, CDR1 is SGHTA and CDR2 is FQGNSA. Trimming at V came to 4 bases and at J to 5 bases, leaving 6 bases not matched to a gene. The length of the CDR3 is 15 residues. CDR3 DNA sequence: TGTGCCAGCAGCTCAATGGGGACAGGAAATGAAAAACTGTTTTTT. This codes for CASSSMGTGNEKLFF.

The chain employs TRBV9 and TRBJ2-3; 8 nucleotides agree with TRBD2. CDR3 length: 15 amino acids. J was trimmed by 3 bases and V by 0 bases; bases with no gene match: 3. Germline assignment: CDR1 SGDLS and CDR2 YYNGEE. The CDR3 DNA sequence: TGTGCCAGCAGCGTAGCTACTAGCGGAACAGATACGCAGTATTTT. This codes for CASSVATSGTDTQYF.

The chain employs TRBV4-1 and TRBJ2-7, with D unclear. The CDR3 consists of 15 residues. The ends were cut back, 1 base at V and 1 base at J, with 11 bases in the middle. Germline V gene data show CDR1 as MGHRA and CDR2 as YSYEKL. The CDR3 reads CASSQGIGDSYEQYF. CDR3 nucleotide sequence: TGCGCCAGCAGCCAAGGTATAGGAGATTCCTACGAGCAGTACTTC.

The genes are TRBV10-3 and TRBJ1-1, with TRBD1 matching 7 bases. CDR1 is ENHRY, CDR2 SYGVKD, per germline. V lost 4 bases and J lost 2; bases outside the gene matches: 4. This CDR3 is 14 amino acids long. This CDR3 is CAISVAGGNTEAFF. CDR3 nucleotides: TGTGCCATCAGTGTGGCAGGGGGAAACACTGAAGCTTTCTTT.

The chain joins TRBV11-2 to TRBJ1-5; D call uncertain. The CDR3 runs 13 residues. V was pared by 1 base and J by 7 bases, with 8 bases between. Germline CDR1 SGHAT, CDR2 FQNNGV. Here the CDR3 DNA reads TGTGCCAGCAGCTTAGTTGACAACCAGCCCCAGCATTTT. Translated, it gives CASSLVDNQPQHF.

V usage is TRBV30 and J usage is TRBJ2-1; D ambiguous. The CDR3 has 14 amino acids. V was shortened by 0 bases and J by 6 bases, with 12 bases between the two germline ends. Germline CDR1 GTSNPN, CDR2 SVGIG (reference sequence). The DNA for the CDR3 is TGTGCCTGGAGTGTACAGTTCTTTATCAATGAGCAGTTCTTC. Translated: CAWSVQFFINEQFF.